This T cell receptor (beta chain) was documented in a study of CXCR3-negative and CXCR3-positive naive CD8 T cells. Study at large: A total of 110 million to 150 million TRB reads was generated, with about 1.5 +/- 0.3 million per library.

Study results and caveats: Most assays were run on fresh PBMCs (CXCR3 expression partially decreased after cryopreservation). Naive cells that were CXCR3-positive had more hydrophobic TRB CDR3s (compared with CXCR3-negative naive cells).

The germline gives CDR1 SGHAT, CDR2 FQNNGV. The CDR3 is 16 amino acids. Preparation of TRB cDNA libraries relied on 5' RACE carrying UMI labels. One entry per CDR3 protein, without DNA, is what TCRdb gives after re-calling the 5' RACE reads. This sample lists approximately 100,000 distinct CDR3 sequences; its ten largest clones have roughly 0.35%. In the case of this clonotype: Its cognate antigen is unknown.

The TCR originated in a human donor in good health. Some clones in this sample may be carry-over from other donors' samples. What was sequenced was naive CXCR3+ CD8+ T cells from blood. Noted subset: CD45RO-CCR7+CD27+CD95- naive CD8+ T cells expressing CXCR3 (TNR3+). This chain uses TRBV11-2 with TRBJ2-5; as DNA is missing, the TRBD2 call by TCRdb cannot be tested. CDR3 sequence reads: CASSSPWSGLQETQYF.